This T cell receptor beta chain was sequenced for a study of vaccination and CD4 T cells after COVID-19. Overall study: Six males and four females, two of them Hispanic, were enrolled as convalescents. General study findings and limits: Median 86.3% of reactive clones detected in convalescent patients emerged only post-vaccination. 304 of 307 vaccine-specific clones from convalescent patients were spike mono-reactive.

Oncomine TCR Beta short-read sequencing was applied to DNA from cultured CD4+ T cells. TCRdb reanalysed the PCR reads using MiXCR and keeps one entry per CDR3 protein. This table holds over 8,500 distinct CDR3 sequences, 40% to 50% found once. Germline assignment: CDR1 SGHTA and CDR2 FQGNSA. V was pared by 10 bases and J by 6 bases, with 9 bases between. This CDR3 comprises 11 residues. Turning to this clonotype: The target antigen is unknown.

Stated treatment: approximately 9-day PBMC culture with coronavirus spike peptide pools or control peptides (ViraFEST assay). With peptide pools, ViraFEST first expanded antigen-specific T cells and afterwards sequenced their TCRs. The TCR sequence derives from a human donor who had recovered from COVID-19. This chain links TRBV7-2 with TRBJ2-2, with D uncertain. Sequenced material: CD4+ T cells from blood, cultured in vitro. The CDR3 spells CATRNAGELFF. The CDR3, as DNA: TGTGCCACCCGGAATGCCGGGGAGCTGTTTTTT.